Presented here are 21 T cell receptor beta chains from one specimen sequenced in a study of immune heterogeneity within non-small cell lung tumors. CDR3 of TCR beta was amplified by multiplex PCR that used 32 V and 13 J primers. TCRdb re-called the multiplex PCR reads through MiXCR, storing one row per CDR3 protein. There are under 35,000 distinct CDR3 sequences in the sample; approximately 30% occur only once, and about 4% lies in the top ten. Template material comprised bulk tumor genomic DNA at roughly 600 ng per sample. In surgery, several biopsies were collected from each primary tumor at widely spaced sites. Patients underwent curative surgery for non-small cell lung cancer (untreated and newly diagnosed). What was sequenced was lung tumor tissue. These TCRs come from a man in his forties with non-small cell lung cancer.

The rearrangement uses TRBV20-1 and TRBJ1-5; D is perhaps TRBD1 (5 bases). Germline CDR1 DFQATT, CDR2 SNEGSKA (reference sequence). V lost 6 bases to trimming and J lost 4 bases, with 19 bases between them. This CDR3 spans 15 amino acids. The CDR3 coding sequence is TGCAGTGCAAGGAGGGCAGGGATGGAGAATCAGCCCCAGCATTTT. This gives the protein CSARRAGMENQPQHF.

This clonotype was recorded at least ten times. The CDR3 DNA reads as TGTGCCACCAGTGGACAGGGCAATCAGCCCCAGCATTTT. The encoded protein is CATSGQGNQPQHF. This chain joins TRBV24-1 and TRBJ1-5; TRBD1 might be the D (6 bases). Germline loops: CDR1 KGHDR, CDR2 SFDVKD. V lost 5 bases and J lost 2, with 6 bases in between. This CDR3 has 13 residues.

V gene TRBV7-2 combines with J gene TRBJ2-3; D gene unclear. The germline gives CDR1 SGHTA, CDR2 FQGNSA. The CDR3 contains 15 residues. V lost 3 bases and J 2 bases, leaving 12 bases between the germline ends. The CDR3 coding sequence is TGTGCCAGCAGCTTGTCCAGTATCCCCACAGATACGCAGTATTTT. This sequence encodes CASSLSSIPTDTQYF.

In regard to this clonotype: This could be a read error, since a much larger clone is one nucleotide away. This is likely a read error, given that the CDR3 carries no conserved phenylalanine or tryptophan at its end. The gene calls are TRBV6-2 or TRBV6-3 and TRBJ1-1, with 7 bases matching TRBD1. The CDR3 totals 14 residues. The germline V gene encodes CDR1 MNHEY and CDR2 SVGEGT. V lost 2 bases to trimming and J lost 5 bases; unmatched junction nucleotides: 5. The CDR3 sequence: CASSYLDRVTEAFL. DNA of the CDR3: TGTGCCAGCAGTTACCTAGACAGGGTAACTGAAGCTTTCCTT.

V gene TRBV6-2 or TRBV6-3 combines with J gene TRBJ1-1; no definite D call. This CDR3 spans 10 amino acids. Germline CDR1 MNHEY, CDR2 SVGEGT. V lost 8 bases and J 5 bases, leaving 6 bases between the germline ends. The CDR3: CASPETEAFF. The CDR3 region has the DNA TGTGCCAGCCCGGAAACTGAAGCTTTCTTT.

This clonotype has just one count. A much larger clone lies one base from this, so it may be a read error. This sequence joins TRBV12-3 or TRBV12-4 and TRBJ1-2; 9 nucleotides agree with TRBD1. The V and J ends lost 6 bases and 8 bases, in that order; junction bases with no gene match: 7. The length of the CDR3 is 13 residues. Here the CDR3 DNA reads TGTGCCAGCAGACTACAGGGGGCGGGCGGCTACACCTTC. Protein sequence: CASRLQGAGGYTF.

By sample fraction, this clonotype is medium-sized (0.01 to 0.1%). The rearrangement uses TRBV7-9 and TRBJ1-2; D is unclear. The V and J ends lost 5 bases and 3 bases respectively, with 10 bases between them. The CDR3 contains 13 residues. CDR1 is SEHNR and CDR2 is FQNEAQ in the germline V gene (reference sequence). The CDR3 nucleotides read TGTGCCAGCAGCCCCGGCGGTTACTATGGCTACACCTTC. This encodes CASSPGGYYGYTF.

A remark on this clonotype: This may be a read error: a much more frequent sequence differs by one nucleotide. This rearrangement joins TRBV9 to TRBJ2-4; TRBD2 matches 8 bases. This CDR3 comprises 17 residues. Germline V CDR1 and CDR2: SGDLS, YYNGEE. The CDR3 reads CANSPGGGVLAKNIQYF. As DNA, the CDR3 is TGTGCCAACAGCCCCGGGGGGGGAGTTTTGGCCAAAAACATTCAGTACTTC. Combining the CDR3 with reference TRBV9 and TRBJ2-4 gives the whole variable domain DSGVTQTPKHLITATGQRVTLRCSPRSGDLSVYWYQQSLDQGLQFLIQYYNGEERAKGNILERFSAQQFPDLHSELNLSSLELGDSALYFCANSPGGGVLAKNIQYFGAGTRLSVL.

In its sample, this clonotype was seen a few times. The CDR3: CSAALAGETQYF. In DNA form, the CDR3 reads TGCAGCGCCGCACTAGCGGGAGAGACCCAGTACTTC. The rearrangement links TRBV29-1 to TRBJ2-5, with 9 bases that match TRBD2. With V trimmed by 7 bases and J by 4 bases, 4 bases remained unmatched. Per germline, CDR1 SQVTM and CDR2 ANQGSEA. CDR3 length: 12 amino acids.

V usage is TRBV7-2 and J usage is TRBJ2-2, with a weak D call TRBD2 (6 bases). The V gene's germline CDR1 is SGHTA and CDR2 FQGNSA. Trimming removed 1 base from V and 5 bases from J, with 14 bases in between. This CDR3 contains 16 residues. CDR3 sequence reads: CASSLDGGVRTGELFF. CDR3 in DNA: TGTGCCAGCAGCTTAGACGGGGGAGTTCGAACCGGGGAGCTGTTTTTT. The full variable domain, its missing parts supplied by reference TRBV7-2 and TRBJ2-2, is GAGVSQSPSNKVTEKGKDVELRCDPISGHTALYWYRQSLGQGLEFLIYFQGNSAPDKSGLPSDRFSAERTGGSVSTLTIQRTQQEDSAVYLCASSLDGGVRTGELFFGEGSRLTVL.

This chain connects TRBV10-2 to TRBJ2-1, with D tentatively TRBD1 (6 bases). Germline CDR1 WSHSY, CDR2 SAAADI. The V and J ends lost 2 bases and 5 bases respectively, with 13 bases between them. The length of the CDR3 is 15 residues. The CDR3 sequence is CASSELGGPNNEQFF. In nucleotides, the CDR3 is TGCGCCAGCAGTGAGCTTGGGGGCCCGAACAATGAGCAGTTCTTC.

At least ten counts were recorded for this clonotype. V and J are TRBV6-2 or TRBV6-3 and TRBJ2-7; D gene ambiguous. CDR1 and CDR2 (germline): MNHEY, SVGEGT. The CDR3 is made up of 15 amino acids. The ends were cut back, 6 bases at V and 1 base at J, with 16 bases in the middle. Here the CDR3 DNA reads TGTGCCAGCAGGTATGACCAGCCCGGATCCTACGAGCAGTACTTC. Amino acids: CASRYDQPGSYEQYF.

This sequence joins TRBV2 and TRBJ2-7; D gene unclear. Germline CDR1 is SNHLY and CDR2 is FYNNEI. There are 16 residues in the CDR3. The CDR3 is CDSPPPGPKEDHEQYF. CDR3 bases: TGTGACAGTCCCCCCCCAGGACCGAAAGAGGACCACGAGCAGTACTTC.

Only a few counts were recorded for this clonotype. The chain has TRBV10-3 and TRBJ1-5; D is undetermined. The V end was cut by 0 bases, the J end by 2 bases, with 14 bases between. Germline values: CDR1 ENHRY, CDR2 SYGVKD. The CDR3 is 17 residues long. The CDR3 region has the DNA TGTGCCATCAGTGAGTCGGCAGGTAACACGGGCAATCAGCCCCAGCATTTT. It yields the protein CAISESAGNTGNQPQHF.

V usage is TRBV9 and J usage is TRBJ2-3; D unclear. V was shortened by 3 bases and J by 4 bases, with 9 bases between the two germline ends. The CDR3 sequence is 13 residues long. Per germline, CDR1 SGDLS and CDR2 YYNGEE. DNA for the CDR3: TGTGCCAGCAGCGGCCAAGGTTCAGATACGCAGTATTTT. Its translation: CASSGQGSDTQYF.

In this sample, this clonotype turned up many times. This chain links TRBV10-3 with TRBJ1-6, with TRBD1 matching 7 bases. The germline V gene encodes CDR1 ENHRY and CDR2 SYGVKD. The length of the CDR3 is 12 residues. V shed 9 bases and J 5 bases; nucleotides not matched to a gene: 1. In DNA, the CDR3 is TGTGCCATTGGGACAGATAATTCACCCCTCCACTTT. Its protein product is CAIGTDNSPLHF.

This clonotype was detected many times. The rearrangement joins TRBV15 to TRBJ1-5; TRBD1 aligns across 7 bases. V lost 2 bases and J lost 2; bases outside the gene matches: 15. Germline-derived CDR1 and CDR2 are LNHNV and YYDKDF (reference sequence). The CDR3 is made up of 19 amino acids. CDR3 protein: CATSRFRQGGEVGNQPQHF. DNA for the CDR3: TGTGCCACCAGCAGATTCCGACAGGGAGGTGAAGTGGGCAATCAGCCCCAGCATTTT.

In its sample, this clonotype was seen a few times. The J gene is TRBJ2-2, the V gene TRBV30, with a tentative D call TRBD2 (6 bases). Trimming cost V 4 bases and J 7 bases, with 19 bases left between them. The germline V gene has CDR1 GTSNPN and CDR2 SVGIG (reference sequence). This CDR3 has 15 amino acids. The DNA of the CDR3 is TGTGCCTGGATGGTTGCAGGGACTCTTGGCGGGGAGCTGTTTTTT. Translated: CAWMVAGTLGGELFF. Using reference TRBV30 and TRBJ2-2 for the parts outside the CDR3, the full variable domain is SQTIHQWPATLVQPVGSPLSLECTVEGTSNPNLYWYRQAAGRGLQLLFYSVGIGQISSEVPQNLSASRPQDRQFILSSKKLLLSDSGFYLCAWMVAGTLGGELFFGEGSRLTVL.

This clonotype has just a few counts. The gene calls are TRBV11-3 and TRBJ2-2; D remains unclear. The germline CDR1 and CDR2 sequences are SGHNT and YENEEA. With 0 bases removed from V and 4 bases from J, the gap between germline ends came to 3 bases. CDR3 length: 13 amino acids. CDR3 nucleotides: TGTGCCAGCAGCTTAGATCTCACCGGGGAGCTGTTTTTT. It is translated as CASSLDLTGELFF.

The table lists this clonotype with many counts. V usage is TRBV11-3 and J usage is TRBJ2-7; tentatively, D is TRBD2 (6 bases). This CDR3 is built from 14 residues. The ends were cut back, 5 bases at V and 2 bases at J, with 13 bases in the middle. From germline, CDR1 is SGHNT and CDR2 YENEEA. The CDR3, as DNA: TGTGCCAGCAGCCCGTGGGGGGAAGCCTACGAGCAGTACTTC. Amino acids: CASSPWGEAYEQYF.

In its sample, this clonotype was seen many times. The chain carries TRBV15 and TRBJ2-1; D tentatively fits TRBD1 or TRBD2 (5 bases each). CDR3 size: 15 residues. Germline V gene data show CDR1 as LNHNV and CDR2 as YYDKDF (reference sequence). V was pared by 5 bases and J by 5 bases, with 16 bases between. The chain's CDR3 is CATSSQAGRDNEQFF. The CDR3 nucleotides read TGTGCCACCAGCTCTCAAGCAGGGCGGGACAATGAGCAGTTCTTC.